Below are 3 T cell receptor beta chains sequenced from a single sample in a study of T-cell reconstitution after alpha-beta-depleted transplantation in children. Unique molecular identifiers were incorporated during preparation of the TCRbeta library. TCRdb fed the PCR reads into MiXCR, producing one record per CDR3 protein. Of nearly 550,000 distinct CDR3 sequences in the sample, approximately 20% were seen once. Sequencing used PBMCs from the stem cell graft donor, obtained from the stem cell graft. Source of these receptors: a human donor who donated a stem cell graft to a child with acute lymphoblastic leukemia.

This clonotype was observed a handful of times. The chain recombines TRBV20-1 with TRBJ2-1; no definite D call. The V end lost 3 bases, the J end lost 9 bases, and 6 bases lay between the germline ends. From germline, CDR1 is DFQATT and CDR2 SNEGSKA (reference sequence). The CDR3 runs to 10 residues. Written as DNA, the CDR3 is TGCAGTGCTAGCGACCGTGAGCAGTTCTTC. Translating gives CSASDREQFF.

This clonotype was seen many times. The CDR3 is CASSLTVAGLYNEQFF. For the CDR3, the DNA is TGTGCCAGCAGCTTAACGGTGGCGGGACTCTACAATGAGCAGTTCTTC. The chain links TRBV7-3 to TRBJ2-1; D perhaps matches TRBD2 (6 bases). The CDR3 is 16 amino acids. Germline V lookup: CDR1 SGHTA, CDR2 FQGTGA. V was cut by 0 bases and J by 3 bases, with 12 bases left in between. The full variable domain, in which reference TRBV7-3 and TRBJ2-1 provide the parts outside the CDR3, is GAGVSQTPSNKVTEKGKYVELRCDPISGHTALYWYRQSLGQGPEFLIYFQGTGAADDSGLPNDRFFAVRPEGSVSTLKIQRTERGDSAVYLCASSLTVAGLYNEQFFGPGTRLTVL.

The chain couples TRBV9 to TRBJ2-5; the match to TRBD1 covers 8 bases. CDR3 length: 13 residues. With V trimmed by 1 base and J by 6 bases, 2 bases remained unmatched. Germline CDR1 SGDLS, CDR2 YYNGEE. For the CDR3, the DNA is TGTGCCAGCAGCGTAACAGGGGGGCAGACCCAGTACTTC. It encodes CASSVTGGQTQYF.